This TCR beta chain was observed in a study of blood T cell repertoires in COVID-19. The overall study: Spain, Italy and the United States supplied samples that represented acute and convalescent COVID-19. Nucleic acid was either cDNA or gDNA, and it came from T cells, B-cell-depleted T cells, or PBMCs.

This CDR3 has 19 residues. The junction had 8 bases not matched to a gene; V was cut back by 2 bases and J by 1 base. In germline, CDR1 is SGHTA, CDR2 FQGNSA. Per the authors' pipeline: Estimation of nucleated cell counts was performed using reference gene primer amplification. Profiling relied on immunoSEQ multiplex PCR, and the TCRdb table lists in-frame clones only, not all of them. V and J calls and clone size come straight from that table; D and trimming were deduced from the DNA. The table shows tens of thousands of clones, with around 89% occurring only once. Sequencing input: peripheral blood. This sequence originates from an elderly woman with active or convalescent COVID-19. The chain is built from TRBV7-2 and TRBJ2-2, with 12 bases identical to TRBD2. Here the CDR3 DNA reads TGTGCCAGCAGCTTAACTCTAGCGGGAGGGATCGAGAACACCGGGGAGCTGTTTTTT. It yields the protein CASSLTLAGGIENTGELFF. Drawing the rest from reference TRBV7-2 and TRBJ2-2, the complete variable domain is GAGVSQSPSNKVTEKGKDVELRCDPISGHTALYWYRQSLGQGLEFLIYFQGNSAPDKSGLPSDRFSAERTGGSVSTLTIQRTQQEDSAVYLCASSLTLAGGIENTGELFFGEGSRLTVL.